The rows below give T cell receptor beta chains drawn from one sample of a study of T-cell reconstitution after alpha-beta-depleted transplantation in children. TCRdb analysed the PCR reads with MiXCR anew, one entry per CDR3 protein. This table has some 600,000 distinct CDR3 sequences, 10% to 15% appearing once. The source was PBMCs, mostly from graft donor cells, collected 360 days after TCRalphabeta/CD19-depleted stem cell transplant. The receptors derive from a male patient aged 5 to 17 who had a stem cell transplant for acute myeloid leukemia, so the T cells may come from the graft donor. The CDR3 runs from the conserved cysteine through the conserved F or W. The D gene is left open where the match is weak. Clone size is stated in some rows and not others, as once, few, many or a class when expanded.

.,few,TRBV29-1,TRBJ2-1,CSVDRSGAVSNEQFF,TGCAGCGTTGATAGATCAGGGGCGGTTTCGAATGAGCAGTTCTTC
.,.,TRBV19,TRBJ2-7,CASSMQGIVYEQYF,TGTGCCAGTAGCATGCAGGGTATTGTCTACGAGCAGTACTTC
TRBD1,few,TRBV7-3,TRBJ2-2,CASSSQGWGTGELFF,TGTGCCAGCAGCTCACAGGGGTGGGGCACCGGGGAGCTGTTTTTT
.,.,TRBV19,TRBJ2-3,CASSTRMPGLGPDTQYF,TGTGCCAGTAGTACGAGAATGCCGGGGCTAGGGCCGGATACGCAGTATTTT
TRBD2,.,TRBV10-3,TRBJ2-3,CAISESEGWLAGADTQYF,TGTGCCATCAGTGAGTCCGAGGGGTGGCTAGCGGGAGCAGATACGCAGTATTTT
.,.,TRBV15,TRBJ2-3,CATSREGRGPTDTQYF,TGTGCCACCAGCAGAGAAGGGCGGGGCCCCACAGATACGCAGTATTTT
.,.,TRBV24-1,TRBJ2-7,CATSEEATYEQYF,TGTGCCACCAGTGAGGAGGCCACCTACGAGCAGTACTTC
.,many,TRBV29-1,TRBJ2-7,CSVGGLKNSYEQYF,TGCAGCGTGGGTGGGCTAAAAAACTCCTACGAGCAGTACTTC
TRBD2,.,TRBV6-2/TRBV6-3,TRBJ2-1,CASSYNQVFRRGYNEQFF,TGTGCCAGCAGTTACAATCAGGTTTTCAGGCGGGGGTACAATGAGCAGTTCTTC
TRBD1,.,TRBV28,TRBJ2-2,CASSSPWTGLTGELFF,TGTGCCAGCAGTTCGCCGTGGACAGGGCTGACCGGGGAGCTGTTTTTT
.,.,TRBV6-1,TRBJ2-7,CATKKDGTYEQYF,TGTGCCACCAAAAAGGACGGAACCTACGAGCAGTACTTC
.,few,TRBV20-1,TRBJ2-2,CSAATSTGELFF,TGCAGTGCTGCGACTAGTACCGGGGAGCTGTTTTTT
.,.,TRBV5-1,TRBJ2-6,CASSLEQYSGANVLTF,TGCGCCAGCAGCTTGGAACAGTACTCTGGGGCCAACGTCCTGACTTTC
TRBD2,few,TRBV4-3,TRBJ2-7,CASSQELAGGYEQYF,TGCGCCAGCAGCCAAGAACTAGCGGGGGGCTACGAGCAGTACTTC
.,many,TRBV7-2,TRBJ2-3,CASSLGSTRDTQYF,TGTGCCAGCAGCTTAGGATCCACTCGAGATACGCAGTATTTT
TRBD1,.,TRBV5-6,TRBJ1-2,CASSRSTGGDYGYTF,TGTGCCAGCAGCCGATCAACAGGGGGCGACTATGGCTACACCTTC
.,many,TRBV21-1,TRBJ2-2,CASSKRTGKSGELFF,TGTGCCAGCAGCAAGAGGACAGGGAAGTCCGGGGAGCTGTTTTTT
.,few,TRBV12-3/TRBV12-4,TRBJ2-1,CASSLASVAYNEQFF,TGTGCCAGCAGTTTAGCGAGCGTTGCCTACAATGAGCAGTTCTTC
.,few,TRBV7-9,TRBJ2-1,CASSYRESEQFF,TGTGCCAGCAGCTACAGGGAGAGTGAGCAGTTCTTC
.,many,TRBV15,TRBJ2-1,CATSREQRRGNEQFF,TGTGCCACCAGCAGAGAGCAAAGGCGGGGCAATGAGCAGTTCTTC
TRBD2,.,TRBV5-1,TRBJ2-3,CASSLALTSGPPDTQYF,TGCGCCAGCAGCTTGGCTCTTACTAGCGGGCCTCCAGATACGCAGTATTTT
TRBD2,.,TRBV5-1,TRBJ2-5,CASSPMTSGTQETQYF,TGCGCCAGCAGCCCTATGACTAGCGGAACGCAAGAGACCCAGTACTTC
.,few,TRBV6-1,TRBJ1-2,CASRVQGNLDYGYTF,TGTGCCAGCAGGGTACAGGGTAATTTAGACTATGGCTACACCTTC
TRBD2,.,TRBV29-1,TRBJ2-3,CSVSSGRSDTQYF,TGCAGCGTTTCCAGCGGGAGGTCAGATACGCAGTATTTT
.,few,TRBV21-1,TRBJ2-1,CASSKGTSVIVEQFF,TGTGCCAGCAGCAAAGGGACTAGCGTGATTGTTGAGCAGTTCTTC
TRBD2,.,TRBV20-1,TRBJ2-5,CSAPGGSWYQETQYF,TGCAGTGCCCCCGGGGGGAGTTGGTACCAAGAGACCCAGTACTTC
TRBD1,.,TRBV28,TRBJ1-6,CASSLKGTGSDSPLHF,TGTGCCAGCAGTTTAAAGGGGACAGGGTCGGATTCACCCCTCCACTTT
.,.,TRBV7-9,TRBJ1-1,CASNRVNTEAFF,TGTGCCAGCAATAGGGTGAACACTGAAGCTTTCTTT
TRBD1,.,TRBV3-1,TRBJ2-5,CASSRLRQGGETQYF,TGTGCCAGCAGCCGCCTAAGACAGGGGGGAGAGACCCAGTACTTC
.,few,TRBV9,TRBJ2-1,CASSVRQTLYNEQFF,TGTGCCAGCAGCGTAAGACAGACCCTCTACAATGAGCAGTTCTTC
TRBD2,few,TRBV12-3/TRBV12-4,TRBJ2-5,CASSPPIAGRETQYF,TGTGCCAGCAGCCCTCCCATAGCGGGAAGAGAGACCCAGTACTTC
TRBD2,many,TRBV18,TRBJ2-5,CASSPQTTGGPEETQYF,TGTGCCAGCTCACCACAAACGACGGGAGGGCCTGAGGAGACCCAGTACTTC
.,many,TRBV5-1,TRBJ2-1,CASSLGWQGNEQFF,TGCGCCAGCAGCTTGGGGTGGCAGGGCAATGAGCAGTTCTTC
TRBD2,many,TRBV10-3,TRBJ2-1,CATSGDPNYNEQFF,TGTGCCACAAGCGGGGACCCTAATTACAATGAGCAGTTCTTC
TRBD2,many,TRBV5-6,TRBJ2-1,CASSFGGSYNEQFF,TGTGCCAGCAGCTTCGGGGGGTCCTACAATGAGCAGTTCTTC
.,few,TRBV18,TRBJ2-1,CASSPPQESVEGEQFF,TGTGCCAGCTCACCACCGCAGGAAAGTGTTGAGGGTGAGCAGTTCTTC
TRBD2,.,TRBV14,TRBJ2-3,CAGRAVREEVSTDTQYF,TGTGCCGGGCGGGCAGTTCGGGAGGAGGTCTCCACAGATACGCAGTATTTT
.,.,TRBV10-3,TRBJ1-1,CAISEGTVSEAFF,TGTGCCATCAGTGAGGGGACGGTATCTGAAGCTTTCTTT
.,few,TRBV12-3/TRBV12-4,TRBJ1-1,CASSRHWGGTEAFF,TGTGCCAGCAGTCGCCATTGGGGCGGCACTGAAGCTTTCTTT
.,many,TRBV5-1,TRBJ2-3,CASSLEWELVNTDTQYF,TGCGCCAGCAGCTTGGAGTGGGAGTTGGTCAACACAGATACGCAGTATTTT
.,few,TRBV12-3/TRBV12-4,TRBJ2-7,CASSLGPGSYEQYF,TGTGCCAGCAGTTTAGGGCCGGGTTCGTACGAGCAGTACTTC
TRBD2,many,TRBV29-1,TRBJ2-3,CSATTLAGGADTQYF,TGCAGCGCTACAACCCTAGCGGGAGGCGCAGATACGCAGTATTTT
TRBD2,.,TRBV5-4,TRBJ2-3,CASSSGVAGVDTQYF,TGTGCCAGCAGCTCTGGAGTAGCGGGAGTAGATACGCAGTATTTT
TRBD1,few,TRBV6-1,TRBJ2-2,CASSQTWRQGVDTGELFF,TGTGCCAGCAGTCAAACTTGGAGACAGGGGGTGGACACCGGGGAGCTGTTTTTT
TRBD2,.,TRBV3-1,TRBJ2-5,CASSQGTSGGVETQYF,TGTGCCAGCAGCCAGGGGACTAGCGGGGGGGTCGAGACCCAGTACTTC
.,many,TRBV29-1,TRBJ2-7,CSVEGLSGEQYF,TGCAGCGTTGAAGGCCTCAGTGGCGAGCAGTACTTC